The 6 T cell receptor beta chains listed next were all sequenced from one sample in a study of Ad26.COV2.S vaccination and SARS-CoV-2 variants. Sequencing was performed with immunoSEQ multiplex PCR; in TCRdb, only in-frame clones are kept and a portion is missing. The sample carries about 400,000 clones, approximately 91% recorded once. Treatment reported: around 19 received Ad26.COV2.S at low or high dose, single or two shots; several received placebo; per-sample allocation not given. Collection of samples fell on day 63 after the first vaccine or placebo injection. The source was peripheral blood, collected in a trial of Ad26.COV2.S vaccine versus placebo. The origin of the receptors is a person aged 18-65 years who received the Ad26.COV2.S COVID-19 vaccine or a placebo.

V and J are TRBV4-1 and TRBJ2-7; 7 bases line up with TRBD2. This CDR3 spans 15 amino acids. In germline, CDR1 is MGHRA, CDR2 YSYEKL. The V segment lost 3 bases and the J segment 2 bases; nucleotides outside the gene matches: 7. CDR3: CASSQGSGSTYEQYF. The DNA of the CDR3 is TGCGCCAGCAGCCAGGGTAGCGGGTCTACCTACGAGCAGTACTTC.

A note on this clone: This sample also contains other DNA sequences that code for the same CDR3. The CDR3 coding sequence is TGTGCCAGCAGCGTAGGGGGGAGCTCCTACGAGCAGTACTTC. Translation: CASSVGGSSYEQYF. The chain couples TRBV9 to TRBJ2-7; tentatively, D is TRBD1 or TRBD2 (5 bases each). This CDR3 is 14 amino acids long. V lost 0 bases to trimming and J lost 0 bases, with 7 bases between them. Germline CDR1 and CDR2: SGDLS and YYNGEE.

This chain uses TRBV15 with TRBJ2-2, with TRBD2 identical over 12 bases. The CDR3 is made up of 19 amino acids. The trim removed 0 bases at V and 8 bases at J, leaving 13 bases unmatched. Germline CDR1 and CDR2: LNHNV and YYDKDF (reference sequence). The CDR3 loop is CATSRDRGSKLAGGGELFF. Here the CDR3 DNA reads TGTGCCACCAGCAGAGATCGAGGGTCTAAACTAGCGGGAGGAGGGGAGCTGTTTTTT.

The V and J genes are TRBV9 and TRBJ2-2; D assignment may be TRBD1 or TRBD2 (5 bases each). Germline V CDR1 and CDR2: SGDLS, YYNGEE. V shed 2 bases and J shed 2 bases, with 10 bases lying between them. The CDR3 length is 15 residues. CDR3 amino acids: CASSVGTANTGELFF. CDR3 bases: TGTGCCAGCAGCGTCGGGACGGCCAACACCGGGGAGCTGTTTTTT. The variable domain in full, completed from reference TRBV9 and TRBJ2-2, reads DSGVTQTPKHLITATGQRVTLRCSPRSGDLSVYWYQQSLDQGLQFLIQYYNGEERAKGNILERFSAQQFPDLHSELNLSSLELGDSALYFCASSVGTANTGELFFGEGSRLTVL.

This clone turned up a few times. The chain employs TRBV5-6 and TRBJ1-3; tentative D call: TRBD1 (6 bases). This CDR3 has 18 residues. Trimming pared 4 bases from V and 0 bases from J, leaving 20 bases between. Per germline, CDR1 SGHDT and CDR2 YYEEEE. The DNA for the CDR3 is TGTGCCAGCAGCCACTTCCAGGGACACGCGAACTCTGGAAACACCATATATTTT. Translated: CASSHFQGHANSGNTIYF.

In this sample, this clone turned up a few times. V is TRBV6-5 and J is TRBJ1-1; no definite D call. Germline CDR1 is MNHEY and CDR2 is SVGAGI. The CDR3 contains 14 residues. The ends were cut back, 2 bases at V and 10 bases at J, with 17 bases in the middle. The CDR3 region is CASSYQKGKSVAFF. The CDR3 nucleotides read TGTGCCAGCAGTTACCAAAAAGGGAAAAGCGTAGCTTTCTTT.